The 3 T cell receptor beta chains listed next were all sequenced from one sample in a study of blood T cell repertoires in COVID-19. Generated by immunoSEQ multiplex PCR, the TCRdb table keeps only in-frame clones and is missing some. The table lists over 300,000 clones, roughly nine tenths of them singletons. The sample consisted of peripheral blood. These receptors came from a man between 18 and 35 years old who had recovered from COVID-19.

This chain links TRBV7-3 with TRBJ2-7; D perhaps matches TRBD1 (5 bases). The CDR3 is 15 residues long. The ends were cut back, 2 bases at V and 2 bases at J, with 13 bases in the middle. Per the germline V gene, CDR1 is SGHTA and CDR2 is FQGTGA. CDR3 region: CASSLEQGPPYEQYF. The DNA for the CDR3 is TGTGCCAGCAGCTTAGAGCAGGGCCCCCCCTACGAGCAGTACTTC.

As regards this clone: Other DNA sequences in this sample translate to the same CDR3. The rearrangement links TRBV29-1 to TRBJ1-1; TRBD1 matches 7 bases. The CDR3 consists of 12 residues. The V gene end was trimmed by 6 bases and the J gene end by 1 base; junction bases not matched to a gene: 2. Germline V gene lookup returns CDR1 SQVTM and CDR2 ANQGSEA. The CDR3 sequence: CSVRTGNTEAFF. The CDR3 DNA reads TGCAGCGTACGGACAGGGAACACTGAAGCTTTCTTT.

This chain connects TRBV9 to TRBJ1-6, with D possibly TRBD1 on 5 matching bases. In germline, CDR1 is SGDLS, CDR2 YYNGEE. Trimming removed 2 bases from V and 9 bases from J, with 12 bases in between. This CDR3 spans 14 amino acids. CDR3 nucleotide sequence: TGTGCCAGCAGCGTTTGGGACTCAACTTCACCCCTCCACTTT. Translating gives CASSVWDSTSPLHF.